These T cell receptor beta chains were read from a single sample in a study of shared clonotypes between healthy human individuals. Clones were read by immunoSEQ multiplex PCR, and TCRdb kept only the in-frame ones, dropping some. The data contain approximately 2,000,000 clones, roughly 92% of them singletons. Material for sequencing was naive CD4+ T cells from PBMCs. All receptors derive from a man younger than 30 in good health. Some clones in this sample may be carry-over from other donors' samples. CDR3s include the opening cysteine and the closing phenylalanine or tryptophan. Fields, in order: J gene, clone size, V gene, D gene, CDR3 length, CDR3 protein, CDR3 DNA. D genes are given only for firm matches. Size tells how often a clone was seen (once, few, many) or the class of an expanded clone, and some rows leave it out.

TRBJ1-2	.	TRBV4-1	.	16	CASSQGATASSYGYTF	TGCGCCAGCAGCCAAGGGGCAACTGCTTCCTCTTATGGCTACACCTTC
TRBJ2-3	.	TRBV27	.	13	CASRPTGTDTQYF	TGTGCCAGCAGGCCCACAGGCACAGATACGCAGTATTTT
TRBJ1-1	.	TRBV7-6	.	15	CASSLASGGHTEAFF	TGTGCCAGCAGCTTAGCATCCGGGGGCCACACTGAAGCTTTCTTT
TRBJ1-1	.	TRBV27	.	13	CASPGRRQRQAFF	TGTGCCAGCCCCGGGCGGCGGCAGAGGCAAGCTTTCTTT
TRBJ2-7	.	TRBV6-6	TRBD2	16	CASSYGFTSGIYEQYF	TGTGCCAGCAGTTACGGTTTTACTAGCGGGATTTACGAGCAGTACTTC
TRBJ2-7	.	TRBV6-5	.	15	CASSYQSTGVYEQYF	TGTGCCAGCAGTTACCAATCGACAGGAGTCTACGAGCAGTACTTC
TRBJ1-5	.	TRBV19	.	17	CASKLGLIPNSNQPQHF	TGTGCCAGTAAGTTGGGACTCATTCCTAATAGCAATCAGCCCCAGCATTTT
TRBJ1-4	.	TRBV5-1	.	14	CASSLESRNEKLFF	TGCGCCAGCAGCTTAGAATCCCGTAATGAAAAACTGTTTTTT
TRBJ2-7	.	TRBV21-1	.	16	CASSKRSMVGVDEQYF	TGTGCCAGCAGCAAAAGATCCATGGTGGGAGTGGACGAGCAGTACTTC
TRBJ2-7	few	TRBV5-1	.	14	CASSGTGSSYEQYF	TGCGCCAGCAGTGGGACCGGGAGCTCCTACGAGCAGTACTTC
TRBJ2-3	once	TRBV30	.	13	CAWSVVLADTQYF	TGTGCCTGGAGTGTGGTCCTCGCGGATACGCAGTATTTT
TRBJ1-5	few	TRBV9	.	14	CASSVGQGNQPQHF	TGTGCCAGCAGCGTAGGACAGGGCAATCAGCCCCAGCATTTT
TRBJ2-3	.	TRBV5-1	TRBD2	16	CASSPSTSGTADTQYF	TGCGCCAGCAGCCCCTCGACTAGCGGGACGGCAGATACGCAGTATTTT
TRBJ2-3	once	TRBV6-1	.	14	CASRRGMGTDTQYF	TGTGCCAGCAGGAGGGGTATGGGGACAGATACGCAGTATTTT
TRBJ1-2	.	TRBV6-5	TRBD1	14	CASTRGQGASGYTF	TGTGCCAGCACCCGGGGACAGGGGGCGTCTGGCTACACCTTC
TRBJ2-5	.	TRBV7-2	TRBD2	14	CASSLRREGETQYF	TGTGCCAGCAGCTTACGGCGGGAGGGCGAGACCCAGTACTTC
TRBJ1-1	.	TRBV11-1	.	12	CASSPHGYEAFF	TGTGCCAGCAGCCCACACGGCTATGAAGCTTTCTTT